This T cell receptor beta chain was retrieved from a study of T cell responses to AZD1222 COVID-19 vaccine. This CDR3 spans 15 amino acids. Germline V gives CDR1 SGHAT, CDR2 FQDESV (reference sequence). V was pared by 5 bases and J by 3 bases, with 8 bases of the junction left unmatched. Profiling relied on immunoSEQ multiplex PCR, and the TCRdb table lists in-frame clones only, not all of them. The sample consists of 130,000 to 150,000 clones, approximately 90% of them appearing once. Source: peripheral blood, taken on day 0 of MenACWY control vaccination. The sequence derives from an adult in good health. The chain is built from TRBV11-1 and TRBJ2-7, with TRBD1 matching over 9 bases. CDR3 residues: CASSPAGTGFYEQYF. The CDR3 nucleotides are TGTGCCAGCAGCCCGGCCGGGACAGGGTTCTACGAGCAGTACTTC. Filled out from reference TRBV11-1 and TRBJ2-7, the complete variable domain reads EAEVAQSPRYKITEKSQAVAFWCDPISGHATLYWYRQILGQGPELLVQFQDESVVDDSQLPKDRFSAERLKGVDSTLKIQPAELGDSAMYLCASSPAGTGFYEQYFGPGTRLTVT.